The clone carrying this T cell receptor (beta chain) was observed a few times. This record belongs to a study of blood T cells in healthy people across ages. This CDR3 region has 13 residues. Trimming cost V 5 bases and J 5 bases, with 7 bases left between them. Per germline, CDR1 SGHTA and CDR2 FQGNSA. Using a J-beta primer mix together with a sample-barcoded 5' primer, a second PCR was run for roughly 7 to 12 cycles. TCRdb analysed the 5' RACE reads with MiXCR anew, one entry per CDR3 protein. Among 500,000 to 650,000 distinct CDR3 sequences listed, around 27% were seen once. These same records also appear under a second study, on T cells of mothers and their children. That work states: The study found slightly higher but non-significant overlap in related versus unrelated mother-child pairs.

The rearrangement links TRBV7-2 to TRBJ1-6; no reliable D call. The sequence came from a boy aged 2 to 9 in good health. The sample comprised blood. The CDR3 DNA sequence: TGTGCCAGCAGCCGACGGAATAATTCACCCCTCCACTTT. Its protein is CASSRRNNSPLHF. The variable domain in full, with the rest retrieved from reference TRBV7-2 and TRBJ1-6, is GAGVSQSPSNKVTEKGKDVELRCDPISGHTALYWYRQSLGQGLEFLIYFQGNSAPDKSGLPSDRFSAERTGGSVSTLTIQRTQQEDSAVYLCASSRRNNSPLHFGNGTRLTVT.